This T cell receptor beta chain comes out of a study of T cell changes during pregnancy in multiple sclerosis. Some clones are missing from TCRdb's copy, which holds only in-frame ones; the method was immunoSEQ multiplex PCR. The top ten clones hold about 11% of a sample with around 35,000 clones, just over 90% of them seen once. Germline loops: CDR1 LNHDA, CDR2 SQIVND (reference sequence). The length of the CDR3 is 15 residues. With V trimmed by 6 bases and J by 3 bases, 8 bases remained unmatched. This chain uses TRBV19 with TRBJ1-5, with 7 nucleotides matching TRBD1. The clonotype was recovered from a female donor with multiple sclerosis, enrolled in a pregnancy study. The source was CD8+ T cells from peripheral blood mononuclear cells, collected before pregnancy. CDR3 region: CASSHTGTVNQPQHF. In nucleotides, the CDR3 is TGTGCCAGTAGCCATACCGGGACAGTCAATCAGCCCCAGCATTTT. Combining the CDR3 with reference TRBV19 and TRBJ1-5 gives the whole variable domain DGGITQSPKYLFRKEGQNVTLSCEQNLNHDAMYWYRQDPGQGLRLIYYSQIVNDFQKGDIAEGYSVSREKKESFPLTVTSAQKNPTAFYLCASSHTGTVNQPQHFGDGTRLSIL.